This TCR beta chain was sequenced in a study of blood T cell repertoires in COVID-19. Turning to the study itself: In each case, the material was cDNA or gDNA derived from T cells, B-cell-depleted T cells, or PBMCs.

TCRdb's table, derived via immunoSEQ multiplex PCR, lists solely in-frame clones and lacks some. The sample has approximately 230,000 clones, about 86% seen once. Germline CDR1 reads SQVTM; CDR2 reads ANQGSEA. The CDR3 is 12 amino acids. V gave up 4 bases and J gave up 7 bases; unmatched junction bases: 5. This sequence joins TRBV29-1 and TRBJ1-2; TRBD1 matches at 8 bases. This TCR was sampled from a man older than 75 with acute or convalescent COVID-19. The specimen was peripheral blood. This CDR3 is CSVVSRGLGYTF. CDR3 nucleotide sequence: TGCAGCGTTGTTAGCAGGGGGCTTGGCTACACCTTC.